This is a list of T cell receptor beta chains from one sample in a study of T cell repertoires in cytomegalovirus infection. In TCRdb, the reads were re-called with MiXCR into one record per CDR3 protein. This sample carries 310,000 or so distinct CDR3 sequences, 15% to 20% of them seen once, and the ten largest clones take about 12%. The sample consisted of PBMCs. The receptors originated from a human donor in good health (CMV status not recorded). Some clones in this sample may be carry-over from other donors' samples. Both conserved end residues are part of each CDR3. A D gene is named only where the DNA matches it firmly. The listing skips clone size in some rows; elsewhere it reads once, few, many or a size class.

abundance | j_gene | len | d_gene | v_gene | CDR3nt | CDR3aa
few | TRBJ1-5 | 12 | . | TRBV28 | TGTGCCAGCGAGAGGGGAAATCAGCCCCAGCATTTT | CASERGNQPQHF
. | TRBJ2-1 | 12 | . | TRBV20-1 | TGCAGTGCTAGGCAGGGACCCAATGAGCAGTTCTTC | CSARQGPNEQFF
many | TRBJ2-7 | 14 | . | TRBV28 | TGTGCCAGCAGTTTAGATTTTGGTATCTACGAGCAGTACTTC | CASSLDFGIYEQYF
few | TRBJ1-5 | 13 | . | TRBV19 | TGTGCCAGTAGCAACAACCCTGCGGAGCCCCAGCATTTT | CASSNNPAEPQHF
many | TRBJ2-1 | 13 | . | TRBV7-2 | TGTGCCAGCAGCTCTAGCCGGGACAATGAGCAGTTCTTC | CASSSSRDNEQFF
many | TRBJ1-5 | 13 | . | TRBV28 | TGTGCCAGCAGTTCCACCTATGGGGAACCCCAGCATTTT | CASSSTYGEPQHF
many | TRBJ2-1 | 13 | . | TRBV7-6 | TGTGCCAGCAGCTTAGAAGGTTATCGGGAGCAGTTCTTC | CASSLEGYREQFF
. | TRBJ2-2 | 15 | . | TRBV12-3/TRBV12-4 | TGTGCCAGCAGCAACATCTGGAGCACCACCGGGGAGCTGTTTTTT | CASSNIWSTTGELFF
once | TRBJ2-3 | 14 | . | TRBV4-1 | TGCGCCAGCAGTCCTCCGGGACGGACAGATACGCAGTATTTT | CASSPPGRTDTQYF
few | TRBJ2-5 | 14 | . | TRBV2 | TGTGCCAGCAGTGCAACTAGTGTCTGGGAGACCCAGTACTTC | CASSATSVWETQYF
. | TRBJ1-1 | 18 | TRBD1 | TRBV9 | TGTGCCAGCAGCGCCCCCGGACAGGGGAAAAGCTTGAACACTGAAGTTTTCTTT | CASSAPGQGKSLNTEVFF
few | TRBJ2-3 | 14 | . | TRBV29-1 | TGCAGCGTTGAGCGGAAAGGACGCACAGATACGCAGTATTTT | CSVERKGRTDTQYF
few | TRBJ1-2 | 14 | TRBD1 | TRBV4-1 | TGCGCCAGCAGCCGCGGACAGGGAACGGATGGCTACACCTTC | CASSRGQGTDGYTF
. | TRBJ1-3 | 14 | . | TRBV6-6 | TGTGCCAGCAGACAGAGGACAGCTGGAAACACCATATATTTT | CASRQRTAGNTIYF
few | TRBJ2-7 | 14 | TRBD1 | TRBV20-1 | TGCAGTGCTAGGCGAGACAGGGAACCCTACGAGCAGTACTTC | CSARRDREPYEQYF
. | TRBJ2-3 | 16 | . | TRBV24-1 | TGTGCCACCAGTGATTTGGGGCAGGGCGGCACAGATACGCAGTATTTT | CATSDLGQGGTDTQYF
. | TRBJ2-2 | 17 | TRBD1 | TRBV20-1 | TGCAGTGCAAGCCCAACCCGGACAGGTCCGACCGCCGGGGAGCGGTTTTTT | CSASPTRTGPTAGERFF
many | TRBJ1-2 | 12 | . | TRBV7-2 | TGTGCCAGCAGCTTAGAAGGGCTCGGCTACACCTTC | CASSLEGLGYTF
few | TRBJ2-1 | 15 | . | TRBV5-1 | TGCGCCAGCAGCTTCCAGGAGAGCTCCTACAATGAGCAGTTCTTC | CASSFQESSYNEQFF
few | TRBJ2-3 | 16 | . | TRBV7-2 | TGTGCCAGCAGCGCCGCGGGTGGGGGTTGGACAGATACGCAGTATTTT | CASSAAGGGWTDTQYF
. | TRBJ1-1 | 13 | . | TRBV3-1 | TGTGCCAGCAGCCAAGGGGAGTGGACTGAAGCTTTCTTT | CASSQGEWTEAFF
few | TRBJ1-3 | 15 | . | TRBV20-1 | TGCAGTGCTAGAGAGGGAGGGGGAGCTGGAAACACCATATATTTT | CSAREGGGAGNTIYF
many | TRBJ1-1 | 13 | TRBD1 | TRBV2 | TGTGCCAGCCCAGGACAGGGAAACACTGAAGCTTTCTTT | CASPGQGNTEAFF
. | TRBJ2-7 | 14 | . | TRBV7-2 | TGTGCCAGCAGCACCGAGATATACTCCTACGACCAGTACTTC | CASSTEIYSYDQYF
few | TRBJ1-4 | 19 | . | TRBV4-2 | TGTGCCAGCAGCCAAGATCGTTTCAGGGAGTTATCGACTAATGAAAAACTGTTTTTT | CASSQDRFRELSTNEKLFF
many | TRBJ2-1 | 15 | TRBD2 | TRBV5-6 | TGTGCCAGCAGCTTGGCGGGGGGTTACAATGTTGAGCAGTTCTTC | CASSLAGGYNVEQFF
many | TRBJ1-4 | 15 | TRBD1 | TRBV7-9 | TGTGCCAGCAGTGACAGACAGGGTACTAATGAAAAACTGTTTTTT | CASSDRQGTNEKLFF